This T cell receptor (beta chain) was captured by sequencing in a study of neoadjuvant anti-PD-1 for oral cavity cancer. Overall study: Patients mostly received three to four biweekly nivolumab doses at 3 mg/kg before surgery.

This CDR3 comprises 13 residues. Germline values: CDR1 SEHNR, CDR2 FQNEAQ (reference sequence). The V and J ends lost 3 bases and 7 bases, in that order; junction bases with no gene match: 5. PBMC libraries mostly used 480 ng of input genomic DNA, with six replicates per sample. This table comes from immunoSEQ multiplex PCR, and its TCRdb copy is limited to in-frame clones, with some not included. The table lists under 15,000 clones, less than 80% of them singletons. Specimen: PBMCs, collected before nivolumab (anti-PD-1) treatment. This chain uses TRBV7-9 with TRBJ2-7, with TRBD1 identical over 8 bases. This TCR was recovered from a person aged 35-79 years with oral cavity squamous cell carcinoma. The CDR3: CASSFRTGFEQYF. The CDR3 bases are TGTGCCAGCAGCTTCAGGACAGGGTTTGAGCAGTACTTC.